Listed below are T cell receptor beta chains from one sample, sequenced in a study of T cells expressing NK-cell markers. One entry per CDR3 protein, without DNA, is what TCRdb gives after re-calling the 5' RACE reads. In total, the table holds approximately 550,000 distinct CDR3 sequences. Sequenced: blood T cells: a sorted CD56 or NKG2C T cell subset, CD4+ or CD8+ T cells, or bulk PBMC T cells (not recorded which). The receptor source for this set is a man in his late teens or twenties in good health. The CDR3 runs from the conserved cysteine through the conserved F or W.

V gene: TRBV27
J gene: TRBJ2-7
CDR3 protein: CASSLIGGTSAYEQYF

V gene: TRBV29-1
J gene: TRBJ2-5
CDR3 protein: CSVDQGEKTQYF

V gene: TRBV11-2
J gene: TRBJ2-3
CDR3 protein: CASSQPGQGVTDTQYF

V gene: TRBV12-3/TRBV12-4
J gene: TRBJ1-6
CDR3 protein: CASSAGSYNSPLHF

V gene: TRBV11-3
J gene: TRBJ2-2
CDR3 protein: CASSPRSARELFF

V gene: TRBV4-2
J gene: TRBJ2-3
CDR3 protein: CASSQDWDRGHTDTQYF

V gene: TRBV3-1
J gene: TRBJ2-3
CDR3 protein: CASSQVAGSRQYF

V gene: TRBV5-5
J gene: TRBJ2-3
CDR3 protein: CASSPLGPVHDTQYF

V gene: TRBV27
J gene: TRBJ2-5
CDR3 protein: CASSLSGPPLNTQYF

V gene: TRBV20-1
J gene: TRBJ2-7
CDR3 protein: CSASAPPSPHEQYF

V gene: TRBV7-6
J gene: TRBJ2-7
CDR3 protein: CASSTGDYKYYEQYF

V gene: TRBV12-3/TRBV12-4
J gene: TRBJ2-1
CDR3 protein: CASSPEAGVVNEQFF

V gene: TRBV7-6
J gene: TRBJ2-5
CDR3 protein: CASRAVDRETQYF

V gene: TRBV27
J gene: TRBJ2-7
CDR3 protein: CASSNTDRAGYEQYF

V gene: TRBV20-1
J gene: TRBJ1-5
CDR3 protein: CSASGDRYQPQHF

V gene: TRBV28
J gene: TRBJ2-3
CDR3 protein: CAILNTDTQYF

V gene: TRBV3-1
J gene: TRBJ2-1
CDR3 protein: CASSGPRLAPNNEQFF

V gene: TRBV4-1
J gene: TRBJ2-1
CDR3 protein: CASSPGGAGGPSNEQFF

V gene: TRBV30
J gene: TRBJ2-4
CDR3 protein: CAWSTIKNIQYF

V gene: TRBV12-3/TRBV12-4
J gene: TRBJ2-5
CDR3 protein: CASSNPPGVKTQYF

V gene: TRBV20-1
J gene: TRBJ1-1
CDR3 protein: CSAVEFLNTEAFF

V gene: TRBV24-1
J gene: TRBJ1-5
CDR3 protein: CATSLGASNQPQHF

V gene: TRBV7-2
J gene: TRBJ2-3
CDR3 protein: CASSPRAGADTQYF

V gene: TRBV12-3/TRBV12-4
J gene: TRBJ2-4
CDR3 protein: CASSHGQISLAKNIQYF

V gene: TRBV30
J gene: TRBJ2-3
CDR3 protein: CAWSDDQSTDTQYF

V gene: TRBV27
J gene: TRBJ2-1
CDR3 protein: CASSGRDGIREGQFF

V gene: TRBV15
J gene: TRBJ2-6
CDR3 protein: CATSVGLAGVSGANVLTF

V gene: TRBV5-1
J gene: TRBJ2-1
CDR3 protein: CASSSLFLGSVGTSAQNEQFF

V gene: TRBV12-3/TRBV12-4
J gene: TRBJ2-2
CDR3 protein: CASSPLLATNTGELFF